The clone carrying this TCR beta chain was seen repeatedly, ten times or more. Its target is not known. Time point reported: pre-sensitization, week 0. Regarding treatment: therapeutic diphenylcyclopropenone sensitization with weekly scalp DPC. Investigators collected blood before applying each patch test. TCRdb fed the RACE reads into MiXCR, producing one record per CDR3 protein. The data contain tens of thousands of distinct CDR3 sequences, roughly a tenth of them singletons. This sample was taken from a study of human T cells and chemical hapten exposure. Study findings and constraints: The formation of large CDR3 similarity clusters by expanded TCRs significantly exceeded that of controls.

The germline V and J ends were trimmed by 5 bases and 0 bases, with 14 bases remaining between them. The germline CDR1 and CDR2 sequences are LNHNV and YYDKDF (reference sequence). This CDR3 has 16 amino acids. This receptor was taken from a woman aged 40 to 50 with alopecia areata. Some clones in this sample may be carry-over from other donors' samples. V and J are TRBV15 and TRBJ1-3; D uncertain. The specimen was whole blood, collected in connection with sensitization to the hapten diphenylcyclopropenone (DPC). This CDR3 reads CATSGALFTSGNTIYF. As DNA, the CDR3 is TGTGCCACCAGCGGAGCCCTATTCACCTCTGGAAACACCATATATTTT.